This TCR beta chain was sequenced for a study of CD8 T cells in Susac syndrome (dated by TCRdb to the late 2010s). With respect to the entire study: Of the Susac syndrome patients who were sequenced, 8 or 9 were in clinical remission while 5 or 6 had clinically active disease. At the time of blood withdrawal, Susac syndrome patients were either therapy-naive, taking corticosteroids (with some also receiving IVIg), or on IVIg alone. Whether CD8+ T cell activation and differentiation in Susac syndrome was antigen driven was tested using repertoire sequencing. The clonality of the CD8+ T cell repertoire was compared across approximately eleven healthy donors, some 14 Susac syndrome patients and about 16 multiple sclerosis patients. The research as a whole found: The study acknowledged that relatively few individuals were included in the TCR sequencing and HLA analysis. Susac syndrome CD8+ repertoires showed clonal expansion, highest in CD8+ TEMRA cells and greater in clinically active than remitting patients. Roughly 17 and five Susac-specific public clones were found in the total CD8+ and CD8+ TEMRA repertoires, respectively.

High-throughput TCR beta sequencing profiled peripheral blood CD8+ and CD4+ T cells from healthy donors, Susac syndrome patients and multiple sclerosis patients. The Susac syndrome patients fulfilled recently defined diagnostic criteria for either definite or probable disease. Bulk CD8+ and CD4+ T cells were purified by magnetic negative isolation, whereas CD8+ TEMRA cells were enriched by FACS. Blood was collected in EDTA tubes and processed within 24 hours, with PBMCs isolated through density gradient centrifugation. PBMCs intended for TCR sequencing were frozen in liquid nitrogen and were later thawed in a 37 degrees C water bath. The sorted or isolated CD4+, CD8+ and CD8+ TEMRA cells reached a purity of at least 90%. RNA was extracted using the RNeasy kit, and about 0.5 to 1 microgram was reverse transcribed with random hexamers. The immunoSEQ multiplex PCR assay, which covers 54 Vbeta and 13 Jbeta segments, was used to amplify TCR beta CDR3 regions. PCR amplification bias was corrected using a synthetic template baseline for primer optimization and computational correction. The authors processed their data as follows. Reads were annotated to V, D and J genes according to IMGT and were analyzed with immunoSEQ Analyzer, with only productive sequences retained. Clonality was computed as one minus Shannon entropy normalized by log2 of the number of productive unique sequences. For each patient and control, public and private clones were evaluated within the 100 most prevalent clones. A clone was defined as Susac-specific if it was absent from the healthy and MS cohorts, from roughly 1,000 published viral clones and from other ImmuneACCESS disease sequences. TCRdb ran its own pipeline on the public reads, namely fastp trimming at Q25 and MiXCR clone calling, and kept in-frame beta chains. Every distinct CDR3 protein forms one entry, paired with its most common genes and DNA. TCRdb's processing, not the authors' own work, is the source of the V and J calls. The sample table contains about 82,000 distinct CDR3 sequences; only one count was recorded for about 96% of them. Roughly 0.68% of the sample is held by the ten biggest clonotypes.

To note about this clonotype: What antigen it recognizes has not been identified. Per-nucleotide qualities are absent, and no much larger clonotype sits a single base away.

CDR1 and CDR2 are read off the germline V gene as SGHVS and FNYEAQ. At the junction V is shortened by 5 bases and J by 8 bases; bases outside the gene matches: 15. Including cysteine and phenylalanine, the CDR3 has 16 amino acids. Only the CDR3 part of the read is kept: 48 bases, read in frame from the first base. Sequenced material: CD8+ T cells from PBMCs. The rearranged chain carries TRBV7-6 and TRBJ2-1; 7 middle bases align to TRBD1. The TCR comes from a human donor with Susac syndrome. The DNA sequence follows: TGTGCCAGCAGCCCAAACATCGACAGGGCTAGGGATGAGCAGTTCTTC. It translates to CASSPNIDRARDEQFF.